This is a list of T cell receptor beta chains from one sample in a study of spatial heterogeneity in lung cancer. TCRdb processed the 5' RACE reads anew with MiXCR; each CDR3 protein has one entry. Among 45,000 to 65,000 distinct CDR3 sequences listed, less than 9.5% were seen once. The sample here was PBMCs, taken at follow-up. The origin of the receptors is a female donor with early-stage non-small cell lung cancer. CDR3s include the opening cysteine and the closing phenylalanine or tryptophan. D genes are given only for firm matches. Part of the rows lack a size; the others show once, few, many or a class for expanded clones.

14,-,many,TRBJ2-1,TRBV20-1,TGCAGTGCCTCAACAAGACGCTCCTACAATGAGCAGTTCTTC,CSASTRRSYNEQFF
14,-,many,TRBJ1-4,TRBV7-9,TGTGCCAGCAGCTTAGCGGGACAAGGCGAAAAACTGTTTTTT,CASSLAGQGEKLFF
17,-,many,TRBJ2-7,TRBV21-1,TGTGCCAGCAGCAAAGCGGTCCCCGGGACAGTTACGAGTTGGCAGTACTTC,CASSKAVPGTVTSWQYF
15,-,many,TRBJ1-5,TRBV12-5,TGTGCTAGTGGTTTGAGAAGCCAGCTCAATCAGCCCCAGCATTTT,CASGLRSQLNQPQHF
19,TRBD1,many,TRBJ1-1,TRBV4-1,TGCGCCAGCAGCCAAGATTCACGCACTAGGGGGCCACGAAACACTGAAGCTTTCTTT,CASSQDSRTRGPRNTEAFF
13,-,many,TRBJ1-6,TRBV3-1,TGTGCCAGCAGTTTTTCCGGGGATTCACCCCTCCACTTT,CASSFSGDSPLHF
12,-,medium-sized,TRBJ1-2,TRBV7-2,TGTGCCAGCAGCTTAAATGTGGCGGCCCAAACCTTC,CASSLNVAAQTF
15,-,many,TRBJ1-1,TRBV10-3,TGTGCCATCAGGGGTGAGGTCGGGGAGAACACTGAAGCTTTCTTT,CAIRGEVGENTEAFF
14,TRBD2,once,TRBJ2-5,TRBV28,TGTGCCAGCAGTGGACCTAGCGGCCAAGAGACCCAGTACTTC,CASSGPSGQETQYF
16,TRBD2,many,TRBJ2-1,TRBV11-2,TGTGCCAGCAGCTTAGCTGCGGGGGGAGCTTACAATGAGCAGTTCTTC,CASSLAAGGAYNEQFF
11,-,many,TRBJ1-4,TRBV7-9,TGTGCCAGCAGCTTTAAAGAAAAACTGTTTTTT,CASSFKEKLFF
15,-,many,TRBJ1-6,TRBV5-1,TGCGCCAGCAGCTTTCAGGGGACGGAAAATTCACCCCTCCACTTT,CASSFQGTENSPLHF
17,TRBD1,many,TRBJ2-2,TRBV4-3,TGCGCCAGCAGCCAAGATCTGGCAGGGGGCTTGTCCGGGGAGCTGTTTTTT,CASSQDLAGGLSGELFF
15,-,few,TRBJ1-1,TRBV5-1,TGCGCCAGCAGCTTGGCCTTCACAGGGAGCACTGAAGCTTTCTTT,CASSLAFTGSTEAFF
18,TRBD1,many,TRBJ2-6,TRBV7-6,TGTGCCAGCAGCTTAGCGGGACAGGGGCTCTCTGGGGCCAACGTCCTGACTTTC,CASSLAGQGLSGANVLTF
13,TRBD1,few,TRBJ1-5,TRBV6-4,TGTGCCAGCAGTAGGGACAGTCAACAGCCCCAGCATTTT,CASSRDSQQPQHF
13,-,few,TRBJ2-1,TRBV6-2/TRBV6-3,TGTGCCAGCAGTTTCGAGTCGTACAATGAGCAGTTCTTC,CASSFESYNEQFF
14,TRBD1,-,TRBJ1-2,TRBV29-1,TGCAGCGTTGAGACCCGGGACAGGGACTATGGCTACACCTTC,CSVETRDRDYGYTF
16,-,-,TRBJ2-3,TRBV3-1,TGTGCCAGCAGCCTAGGGACTGTAAGAAGCACAGATACGCAGTATTTT,CASSLGTVRSTDTQYF
15,-,many,TRBJ2-4,TRBV2,TGTGCCAGCAGTGGGACCCGCGGGACCAAAAACATTCAGTACTTC,CASSGTRGTKNIQYF
14,-,-,TRBJ1-1,TRBV6-6,TGTGCCAGCAGTGCCGACCTGGGGGGCACTGAAGCTTTCTTT,CASSADLGGTEAFF
15,-,few,TRBJ2-2,TRBV18,TGTGCCAGCTCACCAGCAGTGGAGAGGACCGGGGAGCTGTTTTTT,CASSPAVERTGELFF
15,TRBD2,many,TRBJ2-1,TRBV20-1,TGCAGTGCTAGAGAAGGTCTAGCGGGCTACAATGAGCAGTTCTTC,CSAREGLAGYNEQFF
11,-,many,TRBJ1-4,TRBV29-1,TGCAGCATCCGCCAAAATGAAAAACTGTTTTTT,CSIRQNEKLFF
14,TRBD1,many,TRBJ2-7,TRBV28,TGTGCCAGCATCCCCCCGACAGGGTACTACGAGCAGTACTTC,CASIPPTGYYEQYF
12,-,many,TRBJ2-7,TRBV13,TGTGCCAGCAGCAGCCGGAGAACCGAGCAGTACTTC,CASSSRRTEQYF
15,TRBD2,-,TRBJ2-3,TRBV7-2,TGTGCCAGCAGCTTAGGCGCTAGCGGGCCGGATACGCAGTATTTT,CASSLGASGPDTQYF
13,-,many,TRBJ2-1,TRBV28,TGTGGGGTAACGGGACAACCCTACAATGAGCAGTTCTTC,CGVTGQPYNEQFF
15,TRBD1,many,TRBJ1-1,TRBV9,TGTGCCAGCAGCTTTACAGGGGGCCCCGGGACTGAAGCTTTCTTT,CASSFTGGPGTEAFF
12,-,many,TRBJ2-3,TRBV6-2/TRBV6-3,TGTGCCAGCAGTTTAAGGGAAGATACGCAGTATTTT,CASSLREDTQYF
17,TRBD2,many,TRBJ2-7,TRBV11-2,TGTGCCAGCAGCCCTCCCTGGGGGACTAGCGAAGCCTACGAGCAGTACTTC,CASSPPWGTSEAYEQYF
15,-,-,TRBJ1-2,TRBV10-3,TGTGCCATCAGTGGGACAGCCGTATCGGAACATGGCTACACCTTC,CAISGTAVSEHGYTF
13,-,many,TRBJ2-4,TRBV7-6,TGTGCCAGCAGCCCGGGACCTGAGAACATTCAGTACTTC,CASSPGPENIQYF
14,-,-,TRBJ2-5,TRBV18,TGTGCCAGCGCACCCCGGACCGCACAGGAGGGCCAGTACTTC,CASAPRTAQEGQYF
15,TRBD1,many,TRBJ1-5,TRBV20-1,TGCAGTGCTAGACTGACAGGGGGCCCGAGTCAGCCCCAGCATTTT,CSARLTGGPSQPQHF
15,TRBD1,few,TRBJ1-3,TRBV11-2,TGTGCCAGCAGCTTAACAGGGACAGGTCAAAACACCATATATTTT,CASSLTGTGQNTIYF
13,-,few,TRBJ1-2,TRBV18,TGTGCCAGCTCACCGCCCGGAAACTATGGCTACACCTTC,CASSPPGNYGYTF
15,-,many,TRBJ2-7,TRBV20-1,TGCAGTGCCCAGAAATGGTCACCGGGGGCGTACGAGCAGTACTTC,CSAQKWSPGAYEQYF
16,TRBD2,many,TRBJ2-3,TRBV3-1,TGTGCCAGCAGCCTCCAACTAGCGGGGCTAGCAGATACGCAGTATTTT,CASSLQLAGLADTQYF
14,-,many,TRBJ1-5,TRBV29-1,TGCAGCGCTTCGACTGTCGGATATAATCAGCCCCAGCATTTT,CSASTVGYNQPQHF
16,TRBD2,-,TRBJ2-5,TRBV7-9,TGTGCCAGCAGCCGGGCACTAGCGGTCTTTCAAGAGACCCAGTACTTC,CASSRALAVFQETQYF
17,-,-,TRBJ1-5,TRBV5-6,TGTGCCAGCAGCTTGGGAATCTCCAGGGCCTACAATCAGCCCCAGCATTTT,CASSLGISRAYNQPQHF
17,TRBD2,-,TRBJ2-1,TRBV5-1,TGCGCCAGCAGCTCCCTAGCGGGGGGGCTCATGAGCAATGAGCAGTTCTTC,CASSSLAGGLMSNEQFF
19,TRBD2,-,TRBJ2-1,TRBV9,TGTGCCAGCAGCGGGCAACTAGCGGGAGGCCCCCGCTCCTACAATGAGCAGTTCTTC,CASSGQLAGGPRSYNEQFF
15,-,many,TRBJ2-5,TRBV24-1,TGTGCCACCAGTGATAGATCGACTACTCAAGAGACCCAGTACTTC,CATSDRSTTQETQYF
15,TRBD1,-,TRBJ2-7,TRBV20-1,TGCAGTGCGGAAGTACAGGGGGCCTTCTCCTACGAGCAGTACTTC,CSAEVQGAFSYEQYF
15,TRBD1,many,TRBJ2-2,TRBV7-7,TGTGCTAGCAGCTCCGGCAGGGGGCAGGTCGGGGAGCTGTTTTTT,CASSSGRGQVGELFF
14,TRBD2,few,TRBJ2-1,TRBV30,TGTGCCTGGAGGGGACTAGCGGGGTACAATGAGCAGTTCTTC,CAWRGLAGYNEQFF
14,TRBD1,many,TRBJ1-5,TRBV9,TGTGCCAGCAGCGTAGGGGACAGGGGTCAGCCCCAGCATTTT,CASSVGDRGQPQHF
13,-,-,TRBJ2-7,TRBV9,TGTGCCAGCAGCGTAGGAGGAGGATCCCTTCAGTACTTC,CASSVGGGSLQYF
15,TRBD1,many,TRBJ2-2,TRBV5-1,TGCGCCAGCGGGCAGGGGGAGTATGACACCGGGGAGCTGTTTTTT,CASGQGEYDTGELFF
15,TRBD2,-,TRBJ2-3,TRBV12-3/TRBV12-4,TGTGCCAGCAGTTCCTTGAGCGGGGACACAGATACGCAGTATTTT,CASSSLSGDTDTQYF
14,TRBD1,many,TRBJ2-7,TRBV5-1,TGCGCCAGCAGCCCGGGACAGGGGGTCAACGAGCAGTACTTC,CASSPGQGVNEQYF